This T cell receptor (beta chain) comes out of a study of T cell repertoires in cytomegalovirus infection. Study overall: Both a matching HLA type and CMV infection were indicated by public TCR beta signatures. Study-level points and caveats: HLA-C-restricted CMV clonotypes gave the most frequent clonotype in two of eight donors.

This clonotype has a count of ten or more. Its antigen is as yet unknown. Each CDR3 protein gets one entry after TCRdb re-called the reads with MiXCR. The top ten hold approximately 24% of the sample, which has about 490,000 distinct CDR3 sequences, more than 15% seen once. The V gene's germline CDR1 is MGHRA and CDR2 YSYEKL. The CDR3 has 17 amino acids. Trimming stripped 0 bases from V and 4 bases from J, with 17 bases between. Specimen: CD8+ T cells from PBMCs. The TCR sequence derives from a human donor in good health (CMV status not recorded). Some clones in this sample may be carry-over from other donors' samples. V is TRBV4-1 and J is TRBJ2-3, with TRBD1 as a possible D gene (6 bases). DNA for the CDR3: TGCGCCAGCAGCCAAGAAGGGACGGACAGAGGGGCAGATACGCAGTATTTT. Translating it yields CASSQEGTDRGADTQYF.